This T cell receptor (beta chain) was sequenced during a study of identical twins. Template switching supplied a universal primer site; unique molecular identifiers were carried on the cDNA. One entry per CDR3 protein results from TCRdb running MiXCR on the 5' RACE reads. The table lists more than 650,000 distinct CDR3 sequences, 6% to 6.5% of them singletons. This CDR3 is built from 15 residues. V trimming: 6 bases; J trimming: 9 bases; junction bases outside the gene matches: 7. CDR1 and CDR2 from the germline V gene are SNHLY and FYNNEI. The table lists this clonotype with a few counts. Its antigen is unknown. Points from the study as a whole: Where out-of-frame alpha sequences were twin-shared, they showed excess low generation probability.

This chain links TRBV2 with TRBJ2-1; 14 positions agree with TRBD2. The TCR comes from a young man in good health. The sequencing input was naive T cells sorted from blood. As DNA, the CDR3 is TGTGCCAGCAGCAGACTAGCGGGAGGGCCGAGTGAGCAGTTCTTC. Translated: CASSRLAGGPSEQFF.